This entry lists 12 T cell receptor beta chains sequenced from one sample in a study of blood T cells in healthy people across ages. Primers used in a second PCR of about 7 to 11 cycles were a sample-barcoded 5' primer and a J-beta primer mix. TCRdb processed the 5' RACE reads anew with MiXCR; each CDR3 protein has one entry. The table lists roughly 1.5 million distinct CDR3 sequences, about 42% of them singletons. The sequenced material came from blood. These receptor sequences come from a woman aged 18-35 years in good health.

The rearrangement joins TRBV4-1 to TRBJ2-7; 10 bases fit TRBD2. Germline CDR1 MGHRA, CDR2 YSYEKL. This CDR3 is built from 16 residues. The junction had 6 bases not matched to a gene; V was cut back by 1 base and J by 3 bases. CDR3 residues: CASSQGGSGGDYEQYF. CDR3 DNA sequence: TGCGCCAGCAGCCAAGGAGGCAGCGGGGGGGACTACGAGCAGTACTTC.

The V and J genes are TRBV4-3 and TRBJ1-1, with a possible D match to TRBD1 (5 bases). Between the trimmed V and J ends, which lost 7 bases and 1 base, there was a span of 10 bases. This CDR3 has 13 amino acids. The V gene's germline CDR1 is LGHNA and CDR2 YSLEER. The CDR3 bases are TGCGCCAGCACCCAGACAGCGAACACTGAAGCTTTCTTT. Protein product: CASTQTANTEAFF.

The rearrangement links TRBV29-1 to TRBJ2-1; D may be TRBD2 (6 bases). In germline, CDR1 is SQVTM, CDR2 ANQGSEA. There are 15 residues in the CDR3. V was trimmed by 6 bases and J by 2 bases, leaving 17 bases between them. The CDR3 loop reads CSVSLGTGAYNEQFF. The CDR3 DNA follows: TGCAGCGTCTCCCTCGGGACTGGTGCCTACAATGAGCAGTTCTTC.

The chain combines TRBV20-1 with TRBJ2-5; TRBD1 matches 10 bases. Matching the DNA end better, TRBJ2-7 makes the J call doubtful. Germline assignment: CDR1 DFQATT and CDR2 SNEGSKA (reference sequence). The CDR3 spans 14 residues. CDR3 region: CSAHIGTGELEQYF. The CDR3 nucleotides read TGCAGTGCGCATATCGGGACAGGGGAACTCGAGCAGTACTTC.

This CDR3 reads CASTPRAMNTEAFF. CDR3 nucleotides: TGTGCCAGCACCCCGCGGGCTATGAACACTGAAGCTTTCTTT. This sequence joins TRBV6-1 and TRBJ1-1; D not certain. Germline values: CDR1 MNHNS, CDR2 SASEGT. The CDR3 consists of 14 residues. V was cut by 7 bases and J by 0 bases, with 12 bases left in between.

This clonotype was counted a single time. This chain joins TRBV20-1 and TRBJ2-1, with a weak D call TRBD2 (6 bases). Germline V gives CDR1 DFQATT, CDR2 SNEGSKA (reference sequence). The CDR3 sequence is 16 residues long. With 6 bases removed from V and 0 bases from J, the gap between germline ends came to 18 bases. The CDR3 sequence is CSALGKTSSSYNEQFF. The CDR3 DNA sequence: TGCAGTGCCCTAGGAAAAACTAGCAGCTCCTACAATGAGCAGTTCTTC.

This clonotype was counted a few times. The chain carries TRBV14 and TRBJ1-1; perhaps TRBD1 as D (6 bases). Between the trimmed V and J ends, which lost 6 bases and 0 bases, there was a span of 20 bases. The CDR3 spans 17 residues. Germline CDR1 reads SGHDN; CDR2 reads FVKESK. The CDR3 loop reads CASRFGQSPLMNTEAFF. CDR3 DNA: TGTGCCAGCAGGTTCGGACAGTCCCCACTCATGAACACTGAAGCTTTCTTT. Variable domain in full (rest from reference TRBV14 and TRBJ1-1): EAGVTQFPSHSVIEKGQTVTLRCDPISGHDNLYWYRRVMGKEIKFLLHFVKESKQDESGMPNNRFLAERTGGTYSTLKVQPAELEDSGVYFCASRFGQSPLMNTEAFFGQGTRLTVV.

This clonotype was recorded many times. The chain carries TRBV12-3 or TRBV12-4 and TRBJ2-5, with D possibly called TRBD1 or TRBD2 (6 bases each). This CDR3 region has 13 residues. V lost 4 bases and J lost 5, with 11 bases in between. CDR3 residues: CASSSQGRETQYF. The CDR3 DNA is TGTGCCAGCAGTTCCCAGGGGAGGGAGACCCAGTACTTC.

This clonotype has a handful of counts. A read error may explain this, as a much larger clone is one base away. The chain couples TRBV10-3 to TRBJ2-7, with D perhaps TRBD2 (5 bases). CDR1 ENHRY and CDR2 SYGVKD come from the germline V gene. This CDR3 comprises 13 residues. The CDR3 loop is CASSESRGPEQYF. In DNA form, the CDR3 reads TGTGCCAGCAGTGAGTCTCGAGGGCCCGAGCAGTACTTC.

This clonotype was counted a few times. The chain has TRBV12-3 or TRBV12-4 and TRBJ2-7; D possibly matches TRBD1 or TRBD2 (5 bases each). The length of the CDR3 is 15 residues. Deletions cut 1 base from V and 3 bases from J, with 13 bases between. CDR3 amino acids: CASSLGGSMNYEQYF. CDR3 DNA: TGTGCCAGCAGTTTAGGGGGGTCTATGAACTACGAGCAGTACTTC.

J is TRBJ2-3 and V is TRBV7-3; D remains unclear. The V and J ends lost 2 bases and 0 bases respectively, with 9 bases between them. The CDR3 loop spans 15 amino acids. The germline V gene encodes CDR1 SGHTA and CDR2 FQGTGA. DNA of the CDR3: TGTGCCAGCAGCTTATCCGACCTTAGCACAGATACGCAGTATTTT. It translates to CASSLSDLSTDTQYF.

This chain joins TRBV4-1 and TRBJ1-2, with D possibly TRBD1 on 5 matching bases. This CDR3 is built from 14 residues. CDR1 and CDR2 (germline): MGHRA, YSYEKL. V lost 3 bases and J lost 5, with 13 bases in between. The CDR3 nucleotides read TGCGCCAGCAGCCAGGGACTCGAATATTATGGCTACACCTTC. The encoded protein is CASSQGLEYYGYTF.